A single sample gave rise to the 20 T cell receptor beta chains below, sequenced in a study of regulatory and conventional T cells in RAG deficiency. Blood CD4+ CD25-low CD127-high conventional T cells supplied the genomic DNA template. The table came from immunoSEQ multiplex PCR; TCRdb's copy has only in-frame clones and leaves some out. This sample has roughly 34,000 clones; approximately 80% occur once, and the top ten carry around 3.4%. The sample also formed part of further work on regulatory T cells. Per that study: Primers: 52 TRBV forward and 13 TRBJ reverse.

Material: CD4+ effector T cells sorted from blood. The receptors come from a human donor in good health.

The chain links TRBV9 to TRBJ1-2; perhaps TRBD1 as D (6 bases). The germline gives CDR1 SGDLS, CDR2 YYNGEE. V lost 2 bases, J lost 6 bases, and 20 bases lay in between. This CDR3 is built from 16 residues. The CDR3 sequence: CASSVGAGGAMDGYTF. The CDR3 DNA reads as TGTGCCAGCAGCGTGGGGGCCGGGGGAGCGATGGATGGCTACACCTTC.

This clone has only a few counts. The chain links TRBV4-1 to TRBJ1-6; the D gene is possibly TRBD1 (5 bases). Germline loops: CDR1 MGHRA, CDR2 YSYEKL. The CDR3 is 14 amino acids. The V gene lost 0 bases and the J gene lost 12 bases, with 12 bases spanning the gap. As DNA, the CDR3 is TGCGCCAGCAGCCAAGATCTGAGGGGAGTACCCCTCCACTTT. This gives the protein CASSQDLRGVPLHF.

This chain connects TRBV7-8 to TRBJ2-2, with 12 bases matching TRBD2. The length of the CDR3 is 18 residues. Losses at the gene ends were 6 bases for V and 0 bases for J; bases not matched to a gene: 8. Germline-derived CDR1 and CDR2 are SGHVS and FQNEAQ. The CDR3 region is CASRSGLAGTANTGELFF. CDR3 bases: TGTGCCAGCAGATCAGGACTAGCGGGGACCGCGAACACCGGGGAGCTGTTTTTT.

This clone has a handful of counts. The chain uses TRBV6-5 and TRBJ1-6; 7 bases agree with TRBD1. Losses at the gene ends were 2 bases for V and 10 bases for J; bases not matched to a gene: 8. This CDR3 region has 15 residues. Germline V gene sequence: CDR1 MNHEY, CDR2 SVGAGI. The CDR3 sequence: CASSYQGQEVSPLHF. As DNA, the CDR3 is TGTGCCAGCAGTTACCAAGGACAGGAGGTCTCACCCCTCCACTTT.

The chain couples TRBV21-1 to TRBJ1-3. TRBV21-1 is flagged as a pseudogene. This CDR3 contains 13 residues. CDR3 amino acids: CASSPFSGNTIYF. Here the CDR3 DNA reads TGTGCCAGCTCCCCGTTCTCTGGAAACACCATATATTTT.

This clone was seen only a few times. The chain couples TRBV11-2 to TRBJ2-3, with D possibly called TRBD1 or TRBD2 (5 bases each). This CDR3 region has 11 residues. The V gene lost 2 bases and the J gene lost 15 bases, with 12 bases spanning the gap. Germline lookup yields CDR1 SGHAT and CDR2 FQNNGV. CDR3 coding DNA: TGTGCCAGCAGCTTAAGCAGGGACCGCTATTTT. Translation gives CASSLSRDRYF.

The chain joins TRBV6-1 to TRBJ1-1; D gene unclear. V lost 6 bases to trimming and J lost 4 bases, with 15 bases between them. Germline V gives CDR1 MNHNS, CDR2 SASEGT. The CDR3 runs 14 residues. CDR3 region: CASRRVRDLTEAFF. CDR3 coding DNA: TGTGCCAGCAGGAGGGTGAGGGATCTCACTGAAGCTTTCTTT.

This clone was counted a few times. The rearrangement uses TRBV18 and TRBJ1-6; 10 bases agree with TRBD1. The ends lost 6 bases at V and 7 bases at J; junction bases unmatched: 3. The germline gives CDR1 KGHSH, CDR2 LQKENI. CDR3 length: 14 amino acids. The CDR3 here is CASSGTGDNSPLHF. In nucleotides, the CDR3 is TGTGCCAGCTCCGGGACAGGGGACAATTCACCCCTCCACTTT.

The CDR3 loop is CASAPTDREYNNEQFF. The CDR3 coding sequence is TGTGCTAGTGCCCCTACCGACAGGGAGTATAACAATGAGCAGTTCTTC. The V gene is TRBV12-5, the J gene TRBJ2-1; 7 bases map to TRBD1. The V and J ends lost 7 bases and 5 bases, in that order; junction bases with no gene match: 14. Germline V gives CDR1 LGHNT, CDR2 FRNRAP. The CDR3 consists of 16 residues.

The rearrangement joins TRBV7-3 to TRBJ2-4; 8 bases line up with TRBD1. The CDR3 totals 15 residues. The junction had 6 bases not matched to a gene; V was cut back by 3 bases and J by 5 bases. Germline CDR1 is SGHTA and CDR2 is FQGTGA. CDR3 sequence reads: CASSFSTGGENIQYF. As DNA, the CDR3 is TGTGCCAGCAGCTTTAGCACAGGGGGTGAAAACATTCAGTACTTC.

This chain uses TRBV19 with TRBJ2-5; 9 nucleotides agree with TRBD2. CDR1 is LNHDA and CDR2 is SQIVND in the germline V gene (reference sequence). The CDR3 extends over 15 amino acids. The ends lost 4 bases at V and 4 bases at J; junction bases unmatched: 7. In nucleotides, the CDR3 is TGTGCCAGTAGTACGGCGGGACTAGCAGGAGAGACCCAGTACTTC. It is translated as CASSTAGLAGETQYF.

The V call is TRBV28, the J call TRBJ2-2; perhaps D is TRBD1 or TRBD2 (6 bases each). Germline V gives CDR1 MDHEN, CDR2 SYDVKM. V was clipped by 2 bases and J by 5 bases, with 15 bases between them. The CDR3 is 16 amino acids. CDR3 DNA: TGTGCCAGCAGTTTACTCGCCCGGGGGCGAACCGGGGAGCTGTTTTTT. Its protein product is CASSLLARGRTGELFF.

The V call is TRBV13, the J call TRBJ1-6; D not resolved. Trimming removed 3 bases at V and 7 bases at J, with 4 bases between. The CDR3 has 12 amino acids. Germline loops: CDR1 PRHDT, CDR2 FYEKMQ (reference sequence). As DNA, the CDR3 is TGTGCCAGCAGCTTCAGGAATTCACCCCTCCACTTT. This gives the protein CASSFRNSPLHF.

The V call is TRBV30, the J call TRBJ1-2, with 9 bases identical to TRBD1. The germline V gene encodes CDR1 GTSNPN and CDR2 SVGIG (reference sequence). Trimming at V came to 4 bases and at J to 4 bases, leaving 10 bases not matched to a gene. CDR3 size: 15 residues. The CDR3 protein is CAWTSGTGQFYGYTF. The CDR3 region has the DNA TGTGCCTGGACTTCCGGGACAGGGCAATTCTATGGCTACACCTTC.

This clone was counted a single time. This CDR3 reads CASSPNAGTGSIEQYF. CDR3 nucleotides: TGTGCCAGCAGCCCCAACGCCGGGACAGGGTCAATAGAGCAGTACTTC. J is TRBJ2-7 and V is TRBV7-8, with TRBD1 matching over 9 bases. The length of the CDR3 is 16 residues. V trimming: 5 bases; J trimming: 7 bases; junction bases outside the gene matches: 15. The V gene's germline CDR1 is SGHVS and CDR2 FQNEAQ. Full variable domain (remainder filled in from reference TRBV7-8 and TRBJ2-7): GAGVSQSPRYKVAKRGQDVALRCDPISGHVSLFWYQQALGQGPEFLTYFQNEAQLDKSGLPSDRFFAERPEGSVSTLKIQRTQQEDSAVYLCASSPNAGTGSIEQYFGPGTRLTVT.

The J gene is TRBJ1-2, the V gene TRBV5-6; possible D gene TRBD1, 5 bases. The CDR3 extends over 16 amino acids. With 3 bases removed from V and 7 bases from J, the gap between germline ends came to 22 bases. The germline V gene encodes CDR1 SGHDT and CDR2 YYEEEE. The CDR3 DNA is TGTGCCAGCAGCTCCCCCGCCGGCAGGGTTCTGTCTGGCTACACCTTC. It encodes CASSSPAGRVLSGYTF.

The chain joins TRBV7-9 to TRBJ1-1, with TRBD1 as a possible D gene (5 bases). CDR1 SEHNR and CDR2 FQNEAQ come from the germline V gene (reference sequence). This CDR3 region has 15 residues. The ends were cut back, 7 bases at V and 4 bases at J, with 19 bases in the middle. The CDR3: CASNQRGGGRTEAFF. The CDR3, as DNA: TGTGCCAGCAACCAGAGGGGTGGGGGTCGCACTGAAGCTTTCTTT. Together with reference TRBV7-9 and TRBJ1-1, the CDR3 gives the full variable domain: DTGVSQNPRHKITKRGQNVTFRCDPISEHNRLYWYRQTLGQGPEFLTYFQNEAQLEKSRLLSDRFSAERPKGSFSTLEIQRTEQGDSAMYLCASNQRGGGRTEAFFGQGTRLTVV.

The V gene is TRBV28, the J gene TRBJ1-5, with TRBD1 identical over 8 bases. V gave up 6 bases and J gave up 6 bases; unmatched junction bases: 10. CDR1 is MDHEN and CDR2 is SYDVKM in the germline V gene. The CDR3 is 15 residues long. CDR3 nucleotide sequence: TGTGCCAGCAGGGCCGGGACAGGACCCAGTCAGCCCCAGCATTTT. Its protein product is CASRAGTGPSQPQHF.

V is TRBV27 and J is TRBJ2-1, with 8 bases lining up with TRBD1. The length of the CDR3 is 13 residues. Trimming removed 6 bases from V and 12 bases from J; junction bases left unmatched: 10. Looked up from germline, CDR1 is MNHEY and CDR2 is SMNVEV (reference sequence). CDR3 sequence: CASSQYRGVGQFF. The CDR3 DNA sequence: TGTGCCAGCAGCCAATACAGGGGGGTAGGGCAGTTCTTC.

This chain links TRBV5-1 with TRBJ1-1; D unresolved. The CDR3 has 13 residues. Germline-derived CDR1 and CDR2 are SGHRS and YFSETQ. V was cut by 1 base and J by 2 bases, with 6 bases left in between. DNA of the CDR3: TGCGCCAGCAGCTTGATCAGTAACACTGAAGCTTTCTTT. Translation gives CASSLISNTEAFF.